This TCR beta chain appears in the sequencing data of a study of T cells in pancreatic ductal adenocarcinoma. The selected patients with pancreatic ductal adenocarcinoma had surgery but no neoadjuvant therapy. Here immunoSEQ multiplex PCR was the method, and the copy in TCRdb shows in-frame clones only, minus some. The sample includes some 2,500 clones, around 83% seen only once; the top ten take 6.5% to 7.5%. This CDR3 region has 16 residues. Germline CDR1 SGHRS, CDR2 YFSETQ. Unmatched junction bases numbered 13, after V lost 4 bases and J lost 8 bases. The source is a human donor with pancreatic ductal adenocarcinoma. The V gene is TRBV5-1, the J gene TRBJ2-4, with 9 bases identical to TRBD2. The sequenced sample was pancreatic tumor tissue. CDR3 amino acids: CASSPGSSGSVYIQYF. CDR3 DNA sequence: TGCGCCAGCAGCCCTGGGAGTAGCGGGAGTGTGTACATTCAGTACTTC.